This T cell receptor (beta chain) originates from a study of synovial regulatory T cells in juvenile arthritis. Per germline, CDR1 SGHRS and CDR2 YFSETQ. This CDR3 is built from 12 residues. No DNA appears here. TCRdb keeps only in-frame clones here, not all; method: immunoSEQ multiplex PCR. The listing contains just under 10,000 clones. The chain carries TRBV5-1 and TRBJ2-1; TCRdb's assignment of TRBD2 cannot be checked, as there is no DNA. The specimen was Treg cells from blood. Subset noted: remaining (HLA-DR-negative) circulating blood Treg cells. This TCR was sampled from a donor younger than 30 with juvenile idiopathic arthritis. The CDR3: CASNEPYNEQFF.